The 32 T cell receptor beta chains in this list originate from one sample, sequenced in a study of cytomegalovirus exposure and HLA in healthy donors. The PCR employed 60 Vbeta primers together with 13 Jbeta primers. This table comes from immunoSEQ multiplex PCR, and its TCRdb copy is limited to in-frame clones, with some not included. This table has about 130,000 clones, roughly four fifths appearing once. Sequencing was done on a sample of PBMCs. The source of these receptors is a woman between 50 and 59 years old in good health and CMV-seropositive.

This chain uses TRBV29-1 with TRBJ1-1, with TRBD1 matching 9 bases. Germline-derived CDR1 and CDR2 are SQVTM and ANQGSEA. CDR3 length: 13 amino acids. The V and J ends lost 4 bases and 9 bases, in that order; junction bases with no gene match: 9. The CDR3 here is CSVVGQGLLQAFF. CDR3 nucleotide sequence: TGCAGCGTTGTGGGACAGGGCCTGCTTCAAGCTTTCTTT.

This rearrangement joins TRBV19 to TRBJ1-4; TRBD1 matches 9 bases. Germline assignment: CDR1 LNHDA and CDR2 SQIVND (reference sequence). V gave up 5 bases and J gave up 8 bases; unmatched junction bases: 12. The CDR3 loop spans 16 amino acids. CDR3 sequence reads: CASSGPRDREREKLFF. CDR3 bases: TGTGCCAGTAGTGGCCCGAGGGACAGGGAACGGGAAAAACTGTTTTTT.

As concerns this clone: This specimen includes other DNA sequences encoding the same CDR3. The V call is TRBV5-1, the J call TRBJ2-7, with unresolved D. Trimming took off 0 bases at V and 2 bases at J, with 6 bases between the two ends. Germline assignment: CDR1 SGHRS and CDR2 YFSETQ. This CDR3 contains 13 residues. CDR3 in amino acids: CASSLDSTYEQYF. The CDR3 bases are TGCGCCAGCAGCTTGGACAGTACCTACGAGCAGTACTTC.

The chain uses TRBV11-3 and TRBJ2-3; TRBD2 is a possible D gene (6 bases). Germline loops: CDR1 SGHNT, CDR2 YENEEA. V was shortened by 5 bases and J by 1 base, with 10 bases between the two germline ends. The CDR3 runs 14 residues. CDR3 in amino acids: CASSAWGGTDTQYF. The DNA for the CDR3 is TGTGCCAGCAGCGCGTGGGGGGGCACAGATACGCAGTATTTT.

The rearrangement links TRBV5-6 to TRBJ1-1; D gene uncertain. V gave up 6 bases and J gave up 3 bases, with 12 bases separating them. Germline CDR1 and CDR2: SGHDT and YYEEEE. This CDR3 is 13 amino acids long. The CDR3 nucleotides read TGTGCCAGCATAGACCCACTAGACACTGAAGCTTTCTTT. This gives the protein CASIDPLDTEAFF.

The CDR3 here is CASSETKGGRIGNTEAFF. The CDR3 DNA is TGTGCCAGCAGTGAAACAAAAGGAGGGCGGATAGGGAACACTGAAGCTTTCTTT. The chain is built from TRBV25-1 and TRBJ1-1, with no clear D. V lost 2 bases, J lost 1 base, and 20 bases lay in between. The CDR3 loop spans 18 amino acids. The germline V gene has CDR1 MGHDK and CDR2 SYGVNS.

The CDR3 loop reads CASSRQGWGNTEAFF. Here the CDR3 DNA reads TGTGCCAGCAGCCGACAGGGCTGGGGGAACACTGAAGCTTTCTTT. The rearrangement uses TRBV6-5 and TRBJ1-1; TRBD1 matches 7 bases. J gave up 1 base and V 6 bases, and 8 bases lay outside the gene matches. CDR3 length: 15 amino acids. From germline, CDR1 is MNHEY and CDR2 SVGAGI.

V usage is TRBV7-6 and J usage is TRBJ2-1; 7 bases match TRBD2. With V trimmed by 4 bases and J by 0 bases, 6 bases remained unmatched. Germline V gives CDR1 SGHVS, CDR2 FNYEAQ. This CDR3 region has 16 residues. CDR3 protein: CASSSFKRGSYNEQFF. CDR3 in DNA: TGTGCCAGCAGCTCATTTAAGCGGGGCTCCTACAATGAGCAGTTCTTC.

The rearrangement links TRBV2 to TRBJ2-3, with 7 positions matching TRBD2. Trimming cost V 8 bases and J 2 bases; bases outside gene matches: 10. The CDR3 consists of 15 residues. The germline CDR1 and CDR2 sequences are SNHLY and FYNNEI. The DNA for the CDR3 is TGTGCCAGCGGACTCCTAGCGGACCACACAGATACGCAGTATTTT. It codes for CASGLLADHTDTQYF.

This rearrangement joins TRBV12-5 to TRBJ1-1; D uncertain. This CDR3 contains 12 residues. CDR1 and CDR2 (germline): LGHNT, FRNRAP. Trimming took 5 bases from V and 2 from J, leaving 6 bases between them. The CDR3 coding sequence is TGTGCTAGTGGTCTTCCCAACACTGAAGCTTTCTTT. The encoded protein is CASGLPNTEAFF.

V and J are TRBV7-8 and TRBJ2-3; perhaps TRBD1 as D (6 bases). Germline lookup yields CDR1 SGHVS and CDR2 FQNEAQ. V was shortened by 5 bases and J by 0 bases, with 9 bases between the two germline ends. This CDR3 comprises 14 residues. In DNA, the CDR3 is TGTGCCAGCAGCCGGGACACTAGCACAGATACGCAGTATTTT. As protein: CASSRDTSTDTQYF.

In this sample, this clone turned up a few times. One end of the junction fails to match germline, which may point to a read error. CDR3 DNA sequence: TGTGCTAGCAGCCCTACCCTGGATGACAGGGGAAACTACAATGAGCAGTTCTTC. Amino acids: CASSPTLDDRGNYNEQFF. The V gene is TRBV7-7, the J gene TRBJ2-1; TRBD1 matches 8 bases. Germline V gene data show CDR1 as SSHAT and CDR2 as FNYEAQ (reference sequence). The CDR3 is made up of 18 amino acids.

A remark on this clone: The junction departs from germline at one end; a sequencing error may be responsible. This chain joins TRBV6-5 and TRBJ1-2, with 7 bases matching TRBD1. This CDR3 has 15 amino acids. Germline V lookup: CDR1 MNHEY, CDR2 SVGAGI. DNA for the CDR3: TGTGCCAGCAGTTACGTTTCGGACAGGTCCTATGGCTACCCCTTC. It encodes CASSYVSDRSYGYPF.

The chain is built from TRBV25-1 and TRBJ2-7; D remains ambiguous. V gave up 4 bases and J gave up 4 bases, with 8 bases separating them. CDR1 is MGHDK, CDR2 SYGVNS, per germline. The CDR3 covers 12 residues. The CDR3 sequence: CASSAPEYEQYF. CDR3 DNA sequence: TGTGCCAGCAGTGCCCCCGAGTACGAGCAGTACTTC.

This clone was observed a single time. The rearrangement links TRBV29-1 to TRBJ2-7; possibly TRBD2 for D (6 bases). This CDR3 has 13 amino acids. CDR1 is SQVTM, CDR2 ANQGSEA, per germline. Trimming took off 4 bases at V and 3 bases at J, with 13 bases between the two ends. The CDR3 reads CSVVPGEDYEQYF. CDR3 nucleotide sequence: TGCAGCGTTGTACCGGGAGAGGACTACGAGCAGTACTTC.

The gene calls are TRBV5-1 and TRBJ2-7; 10 bases line up with TRBD1. J gave up 6 bases and V 4 bases, and 4 bases lay outside the gene matches. There are 13 residues in the CDR3. The germline gives CDR1 SGHRS, CDR2 YFSETQ. CDR3 nucleotide sequence: TGCGCCAGCAGCATGGACAGGGGGGGCGAGCAGTACTTC. It yields the protein CASSMDRGGEQYF.

The chain uses TRBV19 and TRBJ1-6; a possible D gene is TRBD1 (6 bases). This CDR3 is built from 14 residues. V was shortened by 2 bases and J by 7 bases, with 9 bases between the two germline ends. Germline lookup yields CDR1 LNHDA and CDR2 SQIVND (reference sequence). CDR3 sequence: CASSIRGGNSPLHF. DNA for the CDR3: TGTGCCAGTAGTATAAGGGGGGGCAATTCACCCCTCCACTTT.

The chain is built from TRBV7-9 and TRBJ1-6, with unresolved D. CDR3 length equals 15 residues. The germline CDR1 and CDR2 sequences are SEHNR and FQNEAQ (reference sequence). Between the trimmed V and J ends, which lost 1 base and 9 bases, there was a span of 13 bases. The CDR3 is CASSLGQMEISPLHF. The CDR3 coding sequence is TGTGCCAGCAGCTTAGGGCAGATGGAGATTTCACCCCTCCACTTT.

This clone was counted only a few times. This chain links TRBV7-2 with TRBJ2-5; TRBD1 agrees at 11 bases. Germline V gene sequence: CDR1 SGHTA, CDR2 FQGNSA. The junction had 10 bases not matched to a gene; V was cut back by 6 bases and J by 7 bases. The CDR3 is made up of 15 amino acids. The CDR3 nucleotides read TGTGCCAGCAGTTTTATCCCCGGGACAGGGGGGACCCAGTACTTC. Residues: CASSFIPGTGGTQYF.

The chain is built from TRBV6-5 and TRBJ1-4; the D is unclear. The germline gives CDR1 MNHEY, CDR2 SVGAGI. The CDR3 spans 12 residues. V gave up 8 bases and J gave up 11 bases, with 15 bases separating them. The CDR3 DNA sequence: TGTGCCAGCGGGCAGGCCCCCCGCAAACTGTTTTTT. As protein: CASGQAPRKLFF.

The chain couples TRBV5-6 to TRBJ2-4; D remains unclear. This CDR3 spans 18 amino acids. Germline lookup yields CDR1 SGHDT and CDR2 YYEEEE. V was clipped by 2 bases and J by 2 bases, with 20 bases between them. Here the CDR3 reads CASSFPGRNKPTKNIQYF. The CDR3 coding sequence is TGTGCCAGCAGCTTTCCAGGTAGGAATAAACCGACCAAAAACATTCAGTACTTC.

V gene TRBV6-4 combines with J gene TRBJ2-2, with 10 bases that match TRBD2. The CDR3 is made up of 15 amino acids. Germline trimming cut 6 bases from V and 4 bases from J; bases unmatched to any gene: 5. Germline V lookup: CDR1 MRHNA, CDR2 SNTAGT. This CDR3 reads CASSLAGGRTGELFF. The CDR3 nucleotides read TGTGCCAGCAGCTTAGCGGGGGGTCGCACCGGGGAGCTGTTTTTT.

In its sample, this clone was seen a few times. This rearrangement joins TRBV28 to TRBJ1-5, with TRBD1 matching over 10 bases. Trimming at V came to 6 bases and at J to 6 bases, leaving 8 bases not matched to a gene. Germline assignment: CDR1 MDHEN and CDR2 SYDVKM. The CDR3 length is 15 residues. The CDR3 is CASRSAGTGVQPQHF. CDR3 DNA: TGTGCCAGCAGGTCAGCCGGGACAGGGGTTCAGCCCCAGCATTTT.

This chain joins TRBV9 and TRBJ2-5; 8 bases fit TRBD1. From germline, CDR1 is SGDLS and CDR2 YYNGEE. Germline trimming cut 2 bases from V and 2 bases from J; bases unmatched to any gene: 14. This CDR3 region has 18 residues. CDR3 coding DNA: TGTGCCAGCAGCGTCTCCTACCCTCAGCGGACAGGGCAAGAGACCCAGTACTTC. This encodes CASSVSYPQRTGQETQYF. Variable domain in full (rest from reference TRBV9 and TRBJ2-5): DSGVTQTPKHLITATGQRVTLRCSPRSGDLSVYWYQQSLDQGLQFLIQYYNGEERAKGNILERFSAQQFPDLHSELNLSSLELGDSALYFCASSVSYPQRTGQETQYFGPGTRLLVL.

The chain recombines TRBV5-1 with TRBJ1-5; D gene ambiguous. Deletions cut 0 bases from V and 4 bases from J, with 8 bases between. Germline-derived CDR1 and CDR2 are SGHRS and YFSETQ. CDR3 length: 14 amino acids. The CDR3 coding sequence is TGCGCCAGCAGCTTGGGCGGCGGTAATCAGCCCCAGCATTTT. Translated, it gives CASSLGGGNQPQHF.

The V call is TRBV6-1, the J call TRBJ2-2; a weak D match, TRBD1 (6 bases). The V gene's germline CDR1 is MNHNS and CDR2 SASEGT. The germline V and J ends were trimmed by 2 bases and 6 bases, with 7 bases remaining between them. This CDR3 comprises 13 residues. Here the CDR3 reads CASSEQGPGELFF. CDR3 DNA sequence: TGTGCCAGCAGTGAACAGGGGCCCGGGGAGCTGTTTTTT.

The chain joins TRBV5-5 to TRBJ1-3; D is unresolved. CDR1 is SGHKS and CDR2 is YYEKEE in the germline V gene (reference sequence). The CDR3 totals 14 residues. The V end lost 0 bases, the J end lost 4 bases, and 8 bases lay between the germline ends. The CDR3 sequence is CASSLDSGGNTIYF. The DNA for the CDR3 is TGTGCCAGCAGCTTGGACAGCGGGGGAAACACCATATATTTT.

This clone has a single count. The rearrangement uses TRBV6-5 and TRBJ1-1, with D uncertain. CDR1 and CDR2 from the germline V gene are MNHEY and SVGAGI. V was shortened by 0 bases and J by 7 bases, with 18 bases between the two germline ends. This CDR3 contains 16 residues. Here the CDR3 DNA reads TGTGCCAGCAGTTACTCGAATAAGTACACTACTAGTGAAGCTTTCTTT. Translation gives CASSYSNKYTTSEAFF.

This chain joins TRBV6-1 and TRBJ2-3; 9 nucleotides agree with TRBD2. The V gene end was trimmed by 5 bases and the J gene end by 3 bases; junction bases not matched to a gene: 3. The CDR3 covers 14 residues. Germline assignment: CDR1 MNHNS and CDR2 SASEGT. The CDR3: CASSPGLATDTQYF. Here the CDR3 DNA reads TGTGCCAGCAGTCCCGGACTAGCGACAGATACGCAGTATTTT.

This chain joins TRBV15 and TRBJ1-3; D unclear. The germline V gene has CDR1 LNHNV and CDR2 YYDKDF (reference sequence). The CDR3 is 14 residues long. The V end was cut by 3 bases, the J end by 0 bases, with 6 bases between. In nucleotides, the CDR3 is TGTGCCACCAGCAGGGAGTTCTCTGGAAACACCATATATTTT. Translated: CATSREFSGNTIYF.

This rearrangement joins TRBV27 to TRBJ1-5; the D gene is possibly TRBD1 (5 bases). Germline V gene sequence: CDR1 MNHEY, CDR2 SMNVEV (reference sequence). The V and J ends lost 5 bases and 5 bases respectively, with 10 bases between them. This CDR3 is built from 13 residues. In nucleotides, the CDR3 is TGTGCCAGCAGTACTACCAGGGATCAGCCCCAGCATTTT. Amino acid sequence: CASSTTRDQPQHF.

This clone was counted a few times. The J gene is TRBJ2-3, the V gene TRBV5-1; no reliable D call. Deletions cut 0 bases from V and 6 bases from J, with 8 bases between. Germline values: CDR1 SGHRS, CDR2 YFSETQ. This CDR3 contains 13 residues. DNA of the CDR3: TGCGCCAGCAGCTTGGTACATTTTGATACGCAGTATTTT. The encoded protein is CASSLVHFDTQYF.